These 15 T cell receptor beta chains originate from one sample sequenced in a study of synovial regulatory T cells in juvenile arthritis. Assay: immunoSEQ multiplex PCR; the TCRdb copy retains only in-frame clones and omits some. The listing contains roughly 9,900 clones. The material sequenced was Treg cells from blood. Subset given: remaining (HLA-DR-negative) circulating blood Treg cells. Source of these receptors: a donor between 2 and 35 years old with juvenile idiopathic arthritis.

The rearrangement joins TRBV14 to TRBJ2-4; TCRdb picks TRBD2, but there is no DNA to check that call. The CDR3 runs to 11 residues. No DNA sequence is on record. In germline, CDR1 is SGHDN, CDR2 FVKESK. Here the CDR3 reads CASSQGSIQYF.

The chain is built from TRBV4-2 and TRBJ1-3; TCRdb's D gene call, TRBD1, goes unchecked for lack of DNA. The CDR3 length is 16 residues. Only the protein sequence is given. CDR1 and CDR2 from the germline V gene are LGHNA and YNFKEQ. The CDR3 loop reads CASSRTGGFSGNTIYF.

V and J are TRBV10-3 and TRBJ2-2. The CDR3 runs 13 residues. No DNA accompanies this entry. Germline V lookup: CDR1 ENHRY, CDR2 SYGVKD. This CDR3 reads CAIGGPTTGELFF.

The chain combines TRBV6-1 with TRBJ1-4. The length of the CDR3 is 12 residues. The nucleotide record is missing. Germline CDR1 MNHNS, CDR2 SASEGT. The CDR3 here is CASSVRGKWMFF.

The V call is TRBV5-4, the J call TRBJ2-1; the TCRdb call, TRBD1, lacks DNA for checking. This CDR3 is 16 amino acids long. DNA is not recorded here. Germline CDR1 and CDR2: SGHNT and YYREEE (reference sequence). This CDR3 reads CASSSQTGIAYNEQFF.

The chain carries TRBV10-3 and TRBJ1-2. Germline loops: CDR1 ENHRY, CDR2 SYGVKD. This CDR3 spans 11 amino acids. No DNA was logged. This chain's CDR3 is CAGGTGYGYTF.

The chain couples TRBV4-1 to TRBJ1-4. Germline values: CDR1 MGHRA, CDR2 YSYEKL. The CDR3 consists of 13 residues. The entry carries no DNA sequence. The CDR3 loop is CASSLGPHEKLFF.

The chain employs TRBV19 and TRBJ2-7; lacking DNA, the TRBD2 call made by TCRdb goes unchecked. The CDR3 sequence is 14 residues long. No coding sequence is recorded. The V gene's germline CDR1 is LNHDA and CDR2 SQIVND (reference sequence). The CDR3 region is CASKLTGGSYEQYF.

This sequence joins TRBV12-5 and TRBJ2-5; without DNA, the TCRdb call of TRBD2 cannot be checked. Germline V lookup: CDR1 LGHNT, CDR2 FRNRAP. The CDR3 contains 12 residues. No coding sequence is recorded. CDR3 loop: CASGWGAETQYF.

The chain joins TRBV2 to TRBJ2-1. The CDR3 has 11 residues. DNA is not on record. Per germline, CDR1 SNHLY and CDR2 FYNNEI. The CDR3 reads CASRFYNEQFF.

CDR3 sequence: CASSLAFTGGGGANVLTF. V and J are TRBV5-1 and TRBJ2-6; TCRdb names TRBD1, which stays unverified in the absence of DNA. Germline CDR1 and CDR2: SGHRS and YFSETQ. The CDR3 loop spans 18 amino acids. The DNA is not on file. Complete variable domain (other parts from reference TRBV5-1 and TRBJ2-6): KAGVTQTPRYLIKTRGQQVTLSCSPISGHRSVSWYQQTPGQGLQFLFEYFSETQRNKGNFPGRFSGRQFSNSRSEMNVSTLELGDSALYLCASSLAFTGGGGANVLTFGAGSRLTVL.

This chain connects TRBV4-2 to TRBJ1-5. Germline assignment: CDR1 LGHNA and CDR2 YNFKEQ. The CDR3 extends over 19 amino acids. The DNA is unrecorded. This chain's CDR3 is CASSQDGGTLRHSNQPQHF.

This rearrangement joins TRBV18 to TRBJ2-7; there is no DNA to check the TCRdb D call of TRBD2. Germline values: CDR1 KGHSH, CDR2 LQKENI. This CDR3 region has 13 residues. This entry has no DNA. Here the CDR3 reads CASSAILTGEQYF.

The J gene is TRBJ2-7, the V gene TRBV28. CDR3 size: 11 residues. No DNA appears here. Germline CDR1 MDHEN, CDR2 SYDVKM. The CDR3 protein is CASSSTYEQYF. Together with reference TRBV28 and TRBJ2-7, the CDR3 gives the full variable domain: DVKVTQSSRYLVKRTGEKVFLECVQDMDHENMFWYRQDPGLGLRLIYFSYDVKMKEKGDIPEGYSVSREKKERFSLILESASTNQTSMYLCASSSTYEQYFGPGTRLTVT.

The chain is built from TRBV4-1 and TRBJ2-6; checking the TCRdb D call of TRBD2 is not possible without DNA. The length of the CDR3 is 19 residues. The DNA sequence is not available. CDR1 MGHRA and CDR2 YSYEKL come from the germline V gene. Here the CDR3 reads CASSQDLSGRGSGANVLTF.